This TCR beta chain originates from a study of shared clonotypes between healthy human individuals. Study findings and constraints: Memory subsets generally showed lower estimated richness than naive subsets. The authors sampled blood alone, and tissue repertoires likely differ. Naive CD4 clonotypes overlapped across a few donors at about 5.2%.

Germline V gene data show CDR1 as SNHLY and CDR2 as FYNNEI. CDR3 length: 15 residues. Deletions cut 1 base from V and 4 bases from J, with 11 bases between. In regard to this clone: Antigen unknown. Other DNA sequences of this sample code for an identical CDR3.

The repertoire was sequenced with immunoSEQ multiplex PCR; TCRdb's copy has only in-frame clones and lacks some. The sample holds about 1 million clones, approximately 68% seen once. The specimen was memory CD4+ T cells sorted from blood. Documented subset: CD45RA-negative fraction. The chain carries TRBV2 and TRBJ1-5, with unresolved D. The TCR sequence derives from a man between 18 and 35 years old in good health. The CDR3 nucleotides are TGTGCCAGCAGTGAAGGCAGCTATTCGAATCAGCCCCAGCATTTT. This sequence encodes CASSEGSYSNQPQHF.